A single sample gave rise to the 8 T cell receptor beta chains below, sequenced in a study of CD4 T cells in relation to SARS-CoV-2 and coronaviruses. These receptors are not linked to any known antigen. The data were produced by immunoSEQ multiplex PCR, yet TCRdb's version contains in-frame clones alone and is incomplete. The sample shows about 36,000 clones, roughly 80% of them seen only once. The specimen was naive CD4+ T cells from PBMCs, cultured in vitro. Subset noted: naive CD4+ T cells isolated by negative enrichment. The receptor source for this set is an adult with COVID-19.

CDR3 coding DNA: TGTGCCACCAGCTCCCTAGCCGGCACAGATACGCAGTATTTT. It is translated as CATSSLAGTDTQYF. The V and J genes are TRBV15 and TRBJ2-3, with D possibly being TRBD2 (5 bases). The CDR3 contains 14 residues. The germline gives CDR1 LNHNV, CDR2 YYDKDF (reference sequence). V lost 5 bases to trimming and J lost 1 base, with 10 bases between them.

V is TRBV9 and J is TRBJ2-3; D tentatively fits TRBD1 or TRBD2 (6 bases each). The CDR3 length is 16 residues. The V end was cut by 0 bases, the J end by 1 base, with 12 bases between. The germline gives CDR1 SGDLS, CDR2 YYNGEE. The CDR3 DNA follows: TGTGCCAGCAGCGTAGAGGGGGGATTGGGCACAGATACGCAGTATTTT. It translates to CASSVEGGLGTDTQYF.

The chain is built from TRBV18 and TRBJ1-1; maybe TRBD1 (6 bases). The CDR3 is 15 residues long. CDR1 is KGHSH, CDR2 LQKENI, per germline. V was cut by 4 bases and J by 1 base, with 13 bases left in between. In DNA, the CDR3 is TGTGCCAGCTCACTAGGGGGGGGAGCGAACACTGAAGCTTTCTTT. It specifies CASSLGGGANTEAFF.

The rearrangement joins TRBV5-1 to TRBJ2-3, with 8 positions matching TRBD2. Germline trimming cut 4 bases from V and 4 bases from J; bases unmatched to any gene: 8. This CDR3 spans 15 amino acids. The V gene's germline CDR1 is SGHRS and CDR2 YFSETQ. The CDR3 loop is CASSPTAGGADTQYF. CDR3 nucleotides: TGCGCCAGCAGCCCTACGGCGGGAGGTGCAGATACGCAGTATTTT.

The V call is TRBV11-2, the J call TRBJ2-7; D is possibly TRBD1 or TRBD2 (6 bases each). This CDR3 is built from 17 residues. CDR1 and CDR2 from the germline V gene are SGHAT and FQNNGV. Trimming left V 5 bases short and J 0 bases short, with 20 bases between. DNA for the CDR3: TGTGCCAGCAGCCCAGGGGTCCGGGGGCGAGTCTCCTACGAGCAGTACTTC. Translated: CASSPGVRGRVSYEQYF.

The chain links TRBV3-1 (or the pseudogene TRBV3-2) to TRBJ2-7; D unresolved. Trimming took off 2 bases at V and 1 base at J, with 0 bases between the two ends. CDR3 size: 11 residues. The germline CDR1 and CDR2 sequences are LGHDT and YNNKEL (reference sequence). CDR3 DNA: TGTGCCAGCAGCCAATCCTACGAGCAGTACTTC. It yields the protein CASSQSYEQYF.

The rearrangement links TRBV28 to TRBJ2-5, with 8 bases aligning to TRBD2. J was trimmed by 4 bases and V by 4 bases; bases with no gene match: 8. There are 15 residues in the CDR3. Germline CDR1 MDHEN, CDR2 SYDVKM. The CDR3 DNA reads TGTGCCAGCAGTTCACGGTCGGGAGGGGGAGAGACCCAGTACTTC. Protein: CASSSRSGGGETQYF.

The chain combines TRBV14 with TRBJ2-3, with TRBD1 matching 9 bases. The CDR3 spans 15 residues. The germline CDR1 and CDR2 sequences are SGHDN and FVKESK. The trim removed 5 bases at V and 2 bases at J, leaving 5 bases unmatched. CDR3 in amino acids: CASSFRTGDTDTQYF. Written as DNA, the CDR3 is TGTGCCAGCAGCTTCCGGACAGGGGACACAGATACGCAGTATTTT.